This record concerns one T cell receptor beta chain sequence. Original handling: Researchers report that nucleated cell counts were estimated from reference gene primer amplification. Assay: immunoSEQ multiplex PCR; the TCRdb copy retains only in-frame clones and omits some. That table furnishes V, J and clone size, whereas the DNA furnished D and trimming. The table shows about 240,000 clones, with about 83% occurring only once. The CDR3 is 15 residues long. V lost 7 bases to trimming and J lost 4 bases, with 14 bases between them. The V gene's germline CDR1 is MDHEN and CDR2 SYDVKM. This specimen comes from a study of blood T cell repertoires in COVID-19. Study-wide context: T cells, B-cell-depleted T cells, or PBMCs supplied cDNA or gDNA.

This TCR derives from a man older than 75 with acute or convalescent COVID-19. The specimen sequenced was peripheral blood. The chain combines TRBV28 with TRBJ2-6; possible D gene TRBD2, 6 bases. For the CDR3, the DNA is TGTGCCAGCACCCTCGCGGGGCTGGGGGCCAACGTCCTGACTTTC. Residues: CASTLAGLGANVLTF.